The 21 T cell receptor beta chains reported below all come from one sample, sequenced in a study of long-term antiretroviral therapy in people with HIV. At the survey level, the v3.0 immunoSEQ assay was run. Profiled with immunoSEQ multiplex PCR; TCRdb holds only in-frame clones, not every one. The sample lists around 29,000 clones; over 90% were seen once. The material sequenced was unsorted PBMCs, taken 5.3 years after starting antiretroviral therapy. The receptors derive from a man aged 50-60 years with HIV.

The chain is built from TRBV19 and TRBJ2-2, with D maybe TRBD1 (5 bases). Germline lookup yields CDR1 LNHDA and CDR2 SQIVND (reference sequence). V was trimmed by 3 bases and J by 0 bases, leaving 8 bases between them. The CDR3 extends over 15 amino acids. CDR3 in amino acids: CASSIGHSNTGELFF. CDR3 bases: TGTGCCAGTAGTATCGGACATTCGAACACCGGGGAGCTGTTTTTT.

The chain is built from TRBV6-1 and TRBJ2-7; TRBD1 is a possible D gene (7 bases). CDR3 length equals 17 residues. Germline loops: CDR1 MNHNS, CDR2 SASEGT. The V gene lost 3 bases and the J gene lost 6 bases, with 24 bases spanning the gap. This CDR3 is CASSDDEDRLQGGEQYF. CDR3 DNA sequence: TGTGCCAGCAGTGACGATGAGGACAGGCTTCAGGGGGGCGAGCAGTACTTC.

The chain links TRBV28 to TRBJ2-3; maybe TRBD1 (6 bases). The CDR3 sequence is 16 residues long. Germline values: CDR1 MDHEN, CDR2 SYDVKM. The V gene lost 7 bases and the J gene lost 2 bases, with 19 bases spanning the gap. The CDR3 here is CASTYGWGPVTDTQYF. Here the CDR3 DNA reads TGTGCCAGCACCTATGGGTGGGGGCCAGTCACAGATACGCAGTATTTT.

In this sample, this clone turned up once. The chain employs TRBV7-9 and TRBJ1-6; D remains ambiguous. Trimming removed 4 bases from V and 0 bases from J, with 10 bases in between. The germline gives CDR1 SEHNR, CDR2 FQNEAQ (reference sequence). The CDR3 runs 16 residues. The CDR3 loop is CASSSGRSSYNSPLHF. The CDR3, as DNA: TGTGCCAGCAGCTCAGGACGGAGCTCCTATAATTCACCCCTCCACTTT.

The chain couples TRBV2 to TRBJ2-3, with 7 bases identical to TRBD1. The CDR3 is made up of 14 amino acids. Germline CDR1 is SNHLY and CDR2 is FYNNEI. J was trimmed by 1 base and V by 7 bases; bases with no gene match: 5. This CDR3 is CASNTRGRTDTQYF. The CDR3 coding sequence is TGTGCCAGCAACACAAGGGGGCGCACAGATACGCAGTATTTT.

The chain's CDR3 is CASSDLRTGGDYGYTF. DNA for the CDR3: TGTGCCAGCAGTGACCTCCGGACAGGAGGGGACTATGGCTACACCTTC. The V gene is TRBV25-1, the J gene TRBJ1-2, with 7 bases matching TRBD1. The CDR3 extends over 16 amino acids. Germline values: CDR1 MGHDK, CDR2 SYGVNS. The V segment lost 3 bases and the J segment 3 bases; nucleotides outside the gene matches: 10.

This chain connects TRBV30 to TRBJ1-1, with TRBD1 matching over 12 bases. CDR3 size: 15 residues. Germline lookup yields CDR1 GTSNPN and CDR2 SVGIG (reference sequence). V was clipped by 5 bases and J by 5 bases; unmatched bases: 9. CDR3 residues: CAWGTGGIRGTEAFF. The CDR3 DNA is TGTGCCTGGGGGACAGGGGGCATAAGGGGTACTGAAGCTTTCTTT.

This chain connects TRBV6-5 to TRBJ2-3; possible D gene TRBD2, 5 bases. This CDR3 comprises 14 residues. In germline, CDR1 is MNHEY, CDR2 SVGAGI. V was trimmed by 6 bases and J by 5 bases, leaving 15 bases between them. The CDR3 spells CASSYRVGRDTQYF. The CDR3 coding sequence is TGTGCCAGCAGCTACCGGGTGGGGAGAGATACGCAGTATTTT.

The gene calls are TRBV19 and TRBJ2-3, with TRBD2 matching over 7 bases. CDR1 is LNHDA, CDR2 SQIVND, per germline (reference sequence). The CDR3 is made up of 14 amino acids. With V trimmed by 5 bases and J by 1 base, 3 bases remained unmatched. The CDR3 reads CASSSTSRTDTQYF. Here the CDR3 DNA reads TGTGCCAGTAGTTCGACTAGCCGCACAGATACGCAGTATTTT.

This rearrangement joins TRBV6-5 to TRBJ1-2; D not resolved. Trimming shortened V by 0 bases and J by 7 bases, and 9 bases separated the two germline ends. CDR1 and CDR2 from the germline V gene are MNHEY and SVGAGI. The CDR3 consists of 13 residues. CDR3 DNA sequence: TGTGCCAGCAGTTACTCTCAAGGCGGTGGCTACACCTTC. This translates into CASSYSQGGGYTF.

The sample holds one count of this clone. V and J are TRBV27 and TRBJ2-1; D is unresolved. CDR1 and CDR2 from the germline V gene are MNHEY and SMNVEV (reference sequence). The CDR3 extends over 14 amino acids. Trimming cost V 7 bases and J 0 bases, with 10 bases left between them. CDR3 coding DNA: TGTGCCAGCAAATTTGGTAGCTCCTACAATGAGCAGTTCTTC. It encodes CASKFGSSYNEQFF.

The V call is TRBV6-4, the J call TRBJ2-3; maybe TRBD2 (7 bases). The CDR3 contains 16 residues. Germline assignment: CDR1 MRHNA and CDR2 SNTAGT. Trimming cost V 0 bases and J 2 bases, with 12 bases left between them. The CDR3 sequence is CASSDSGGADTDTQYF. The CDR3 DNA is TGTGCCAGCAGTGACTCAGGGGGGGCGGACACAGATACGCAGTATTTT.

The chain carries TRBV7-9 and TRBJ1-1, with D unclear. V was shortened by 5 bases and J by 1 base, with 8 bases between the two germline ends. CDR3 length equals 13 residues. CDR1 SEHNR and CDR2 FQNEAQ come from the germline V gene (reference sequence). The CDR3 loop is CASSPPQNTEAFF. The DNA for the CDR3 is TGTGCCAGCAGCCCCCCCCAGAACACTGAAGCTTTCTTT.

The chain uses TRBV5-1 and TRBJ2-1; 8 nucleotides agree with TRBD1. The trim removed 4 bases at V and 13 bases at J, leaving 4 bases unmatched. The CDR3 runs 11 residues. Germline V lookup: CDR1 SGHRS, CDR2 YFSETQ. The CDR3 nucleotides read TGCGCCAGCAGCGCGGACAGGGAACAGTTCTTC. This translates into CASSADREQFF.

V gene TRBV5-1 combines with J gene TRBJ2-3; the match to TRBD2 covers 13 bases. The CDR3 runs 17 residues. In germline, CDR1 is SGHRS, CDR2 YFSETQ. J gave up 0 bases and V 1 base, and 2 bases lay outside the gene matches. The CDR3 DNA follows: TGCGCCAGCAGCTTGTCGACTAGCGGGGGGAGCACAGATACGCAGTATTTT. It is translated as CASSLSTSGGSTDTQYF.

CDR3 region: CASRAGQGVQETQYF. DNA for the CDR3: TGTGCCAGCAGGGCGGGACAGGGAGTCCAAGAGACCCAGTACTTC. The V call is TRBV6-1, the J call TRBJ2-5, with 9 bases lining up with TRBD1. The CDR3 is 15 amino acids. CDR1 and CDR2 (germline): MNHNS, SASEGT. V shed 6 bases and J 1 base; nucleotides not matched to a gene: 6.

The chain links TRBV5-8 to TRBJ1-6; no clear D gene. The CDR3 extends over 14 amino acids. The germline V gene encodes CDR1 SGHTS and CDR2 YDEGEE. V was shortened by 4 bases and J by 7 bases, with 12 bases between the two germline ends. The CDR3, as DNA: TGTGCCAGCAGCCTTACGGTTTTCAATTCACCCCTCCACTTT. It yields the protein CASSLTVFNSPLHF.

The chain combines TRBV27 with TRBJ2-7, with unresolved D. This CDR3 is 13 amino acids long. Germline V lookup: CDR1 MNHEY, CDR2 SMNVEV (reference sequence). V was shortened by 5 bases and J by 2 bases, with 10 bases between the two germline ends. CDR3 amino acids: CASSLQLAYEQYF. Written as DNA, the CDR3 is TGTGCCAGCAGTCTACAGCTCGCCTACGAGCAGTACTTC.

The CDR3 DNA follows: TGTGCCAGCAGCTCCTCCGGGGCCGGGGGCTCCTACGAGCAGTACTTC. As protein: CASSSSGAGGSYEQYF. The V gene is TRBV7-8, the J gene TRBJ2-7, with a tentative D call TRBD2 (6 bases). The V end lost 4 bases, the J end lost 0 bases, and 16 bases lay between the germline ends. The CDR3 has 16 amino acids. In germline, CDR1 is SGHVS, CDR2 FQNEAQ.

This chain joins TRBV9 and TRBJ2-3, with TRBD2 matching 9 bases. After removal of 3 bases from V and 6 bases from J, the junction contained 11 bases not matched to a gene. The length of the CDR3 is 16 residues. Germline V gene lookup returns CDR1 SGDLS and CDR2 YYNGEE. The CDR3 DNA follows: TGTGCCAGCAGCGCCCCTGGGGCGGGGGGGATTGATACGCAGTATTTT. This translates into CASSAPGAGGIDTQYF. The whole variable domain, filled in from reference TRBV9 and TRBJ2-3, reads DSGVTQTPKHLITATGQRVTLRCSPRSGDLSVYWYQQSLDQGLQFLIQYYNGEERAKGNILERFSAQQFPDLHSELNLSSLELGDSALYFCASSAPGAGGIDTQYFGPGTRLTVL.

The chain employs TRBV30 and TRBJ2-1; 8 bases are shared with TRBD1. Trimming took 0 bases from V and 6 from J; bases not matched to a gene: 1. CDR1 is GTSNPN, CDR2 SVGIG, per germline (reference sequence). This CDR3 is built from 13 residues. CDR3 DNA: TGTGCCTGGAGTGTGGACAGGGCCAATGAGCAGTTCTTC. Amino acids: CAWSVDRANEQFF.